A selection of T cell receptor beta chains follows, all from one sample in a study of blood T cell repertoires in COVID-19. Clones were sequenced by immunoSEQ multiplex PCR, and TCRdb holds only the in-frame ones, with some missing. Among about 190,000 clones listed, nearly 85% were seen once. The sequenced sample consisted of peripheral blood. The receptors here all came from a woman younger than 45 with acute or convalescent COVID-19. The CDR3 runs from the conserved cysteine through the conserved F or W. A D gene is named only where the DNA matches it firmly. Rows give clone size only sometimes, using once, few, many, or a class for an expanded clone.

>TRBD1|TRBV28|TRBJ2-2|once
TGTGCCAGCAGGGGGACAGGGGGGTCCGGGGAGCTGTTTTTT
CASRGTGGSGELFF
>TRBD2|TRBV13|TRBJ2-3|-
TGTGCCAGCAGCTTAGGCACTAGCGGGGGGGGCACAGATACGCAGTATTTT
CASSLGTSGGGTDTQYF
>TRBD1|TRBV11-2|TRBJ1-1|-
TGTGCCAGCAGCTTTCTTGGGACAGGGTTAACTGAAGCTTTCTTT
CASSFLGTGLTEAFF
>-|TRBV27|TRBJ1-5|-
TGTGCCAGCAGCTCGGTAGGCAATCAGCCCCAGCATTTT
CASSSVGNQPQHF
>TRBD2|TRBV2|TRBJ2-7|-
TGTGCCAGCAGGGAAGCGGGGGGAAGCTCCTACGAGCAGTACTTC
CASREAGGSSYEQYF
>-|TRBV7-2|TRBJ1-5|-
TGTGCCAGCAGCTTACTTACGTTCGGGGGGGGTCAGCCCCAGCATTTT
CASSLLTFGGGQPQHF
>TRBD1|TRBV7-9|TRBJ2-3|-
TGTGCCAGCAGCGACGCCGGGACAGGGGTCACAGATACGCAGTATTTT
CASSDAGTGVTDTQYF
>TRBD2|TRBV9|TRBJ2-3|-
TGTGCCAGCAGCGTAGGGACTAGCAGTAATCCCTTAGATACGCAGTATTTT
CASSVGTSSNPLDTQYF
>-|TRBV6-2/TRBV6-3|TRBJ2-7|-
TGTGCCAGCAGTTACAAGCCTAGTCGCGAGCAGTACTTC
CASSYKPSREQYF
>-|TRBV28|TRBJ1-5|-
TGTGCCAGCACCATGGGAGGTTTTTTTGGCAATCAGCCCCAGCATTTT
CASTMGGFFGNQPQHF
>-|TRBV6-5|TRBJ2-7|once
TGTGCCAGCAGTTACTTTCCAGGGACAGAGCAGTACTTC
CASSYFPGTEQYF
>-|TRBV5-1|TRBJ1-1|few
TGCGCCAGCAGCCCGAGGGGGGGCTTGAACACTGAAGCTTTCTTT
CASSPRGGLNTEAFF
>-|TRBV13|TRBJ1-1|-
TGTGCCAGCAGCTCTATTGGGACTGTCAGTCATGAAGCTTTCTTT
CASSSIGTVSHEAFF
>TRBD2|TRBV30|TRBJ2-3|medium-sized
TGTGCCTGGAGGGTCCCTCCCAGCGGGAGGGGTACAGATACGCAGTATTTT
CAWRVPPSGRGTDTQYF
>TRBD2|TRBV10-1|TRBJ2-3|-
TGCGCCAGCGCCCTCGGGACTAGACCAGATACGCAGTATTTT
CASALGTRPDTQYF
>TRBD1|TRBV19|TRBJ1-1|-
TGTGCCAGTAGTATTGGACAGGGTTGGACTGAAGCTTTCTTT
CASSIGQGWTEAFF
>TRBD2|TRBV7-2|TRBJ2-3|few
TGTGCCAGCAGCTCCTCGAGCGGGGGTAGAGCAGATACGCAGTATTTT
CASSSSSGGRADTQYF
>-|TRBV30|TRBJ2-3|-
TGTGCCTGGAGTGTTTGGGGGGGCCGTAGGGATACGCAGTATTTT
CAWSVWGGRRDTQYF
>-|TRBV2|TRBJ1-1|-
TGTGCCGTCGACACTGAAGCTTTCTTT
CAVDTEAFF
>-|TRBV28|TRBJ1-2|-
TGTGCCAGCAGAGGGGGGGGAGGGAGGACAGGCTACACCTTC
CASRGGGGRTGYTF
>-|TRBV6-1|TRBJ1-2|-
TGTGCCAGCAGTGAAACGACAGAGAATTTCTATGGCTACACCTTC
CASSETTENFYGYTF
>-|TRBV5-1|TRBJ1-3|few
TGCGCCAGCAGCTCTCATACAATTGGAAACACCATATATTTT
CASSSHTIGNTIYF
>TRBD2|TRBV6-5|TRBJ2-1|-
TGTGCCAGCAGCAAGGGACTAGACCCCATTAATGAGCAGTTCTTC
CASSKGLDPINEQFF
>-|TRBV6-2/TRBV6-3|TRBJ2-1|-
TGTGCCAGCACCCCGGACTGGTACAATGAGCAGTTCTTC
CASTPDWYNEQFF
>-|TRBV3-1/TRBV3-2|TRBJ2-2|-
TGTGCCAGCAGCCCGCAACTCCCGAAGAACACCGGGGAGCTGTTTTTT
CASSPQLPKNTGELFF
>-|TRBV3-1/TRBV3-2|TRBJ1-1|-
TGTGCCAGCAGCCAAGAGGGACATTGGTCTGAAGCTTTCTTT
CASSQEGHWSEAFF
>-|TRBV14|TRBJ1-2|few
TGTGCCAGCAGCCGCGACAACAACTATGGCTACACCTTC
CASSRDNNYGYTF
>-|TRBV15|TRBJ1-2|-
TGTGCCACCAGCAGCCCCCATCCTAACTATGGCTACACCTTC
CATSSPHPNYGYTF
>TRBD2|TRBV5-1|TRBJ2-1|-
TGCGCCAGCAGCTCCGGACTAGCGGGACCCAATGAGCAGTTCTTC
CASSSGLAGPNEQFF
>TRBD1|TRBV29-1|TRBJ1-1|-
TGCAGCGTCAAGACAGGGGACGTGAACACTGAAGCTTTCTTT
CSVKTGDVNTEAFF
>-|TRBV4-1|TRBJ2-2|-
TGCGCCAGCAGCCAAGATAGGACAATTAACACCGGGGAGCTGTTTTTT
CASSQDRTINTGELFF
>-|TRBV19|TRBJ1-1|-
TGTGCCAGTAGTATAGTGGGGACATCCAGTAGCGCTTTCTTT
CASSIVGTSSSAFF
>TRBD2|TRBV5-1|TRBJ2-3|-
TGCGCCAGCAGCTTGGGGCGGGGGGCCCAGGATACGCAGTATTTT
CASSLGRGAQDTQYF
>TRBD2|TRBV9|TRBJ2-3|-
TGTGCCAGCAGCGGACCTAGCGGGGGGTCGAGCACAGATACGCAGTATTTT
CASSGPSGGSSTDTQYF
>-|TRBV27|TRBJ1-2|few
TGTGCCAGCAGTTTAAAGCCCCCGGGACACTTTAACTATGGCTACACCTTC
CASSLKPPGHFNYGYTF
>TRBD2|TRBV6-5|TRBJ2-5|-
TGTGCCAGCAGGCTGACTAGCGGGAGGGTAGAGACCCAGTACTTC
CASRLTSGRVETQYF
>TRBD1|TRBV5-8|TRBJ1-2|-
TGTGCCAGCAGCTGGATGGACAGGGGGGATGGCTACACCTTC
CASSWMDRGDGYTF
>-|TRBV27|TRBJ1-1|-
TGTGCCAGCAGTTTAGGCAGGGGTAGGGGCACTGAAGCTTTCTTT
CASSLGRGRGTEAFF
>TRBD1|TRBV27|TRBJ1-5|few
TGTGCCAGCAGTTTATCGCCCAGGGGGAATCAGCCCCAGCATTTT
CASSLSPRGNQPQHF
>-|TRBV6-5|TRBJ1-1|once
TGTGCCAGCAGTTACTCCCGGGGGAACACTGAAGCTTTCTTT
CASSYSRGNTEAFF
>TRBD1|TRBV7-7|TRBJ2-2|-
TGTGCCAGCAGCTTAGGACAGGGGTACACCGGGGAGCTGTTTTTT
CASSLGQGYTGELFF
>TRBD1|TRBV7-2|TRBJ1-6|few
TGTGCCAGCAGCCTCGGGACAGGGCCTAATTCACCCCTCCACTTT
CASSLGTGPNSPLHF